The 28 T cell receptor beta chains presented below share a single source sample, sequenced in a study of T cells after yellow fever vaccination. From the 5' RACE reads, TCRdb called clonotypes with MiXCR, one entry per CDR3 protein. This table holds approximately 300,000 distinct CDR3 sequences, around 10% found once. Here the sequenced sample was CD4+ T cells sorted from PBMCs, taken 45 days after the yellow fever booster vaccination. These receptors all come from a man aged 18 to 29 who received the YFV17D yellow fever vaccine.

This clonotype came up many times. The V gene is TRBV27, the J gene TRBJ1-4; D possibly corresponds to TRBD1 (5 bases). The V gene lost 6 bases and the J gene lost 10 bases, with 21 bases spanning the gap. Germline assignment: CDR1 MNHEY and CDR2 SMNVEV (reference sequence). This CDR3 region has 15 residues. The CDR3 protein is CASSPRDVGMGKLFF. The CDR3, as DNA: TGTGCCAGCAGCCCACGGGACGTTGGAATGGGAAAACTGTTTTTT.

This chain uses TRBV12-3 or TRBV12-4 with TRBJ2-1; TRBD2 matches 12 bases. The CDR3 totals 15 residues. Germline trimming cut 4 bases from V and 3 bases from J; bases unmatched to any gene: 1. The CDR3 is CASSSLAGGYNEQFF. As DNA, the CDR3 is TGTGCCAGCAGTTCACTAGCGGGGGGCTACAATGAGCAGTTCTTC.

The chain is built from TRBV9 and TRBJ2-3, with 8 bases lining up with TRBD2. J gave up 4 bases and V 3 bases, and 7 bases lay outside the gene matches. Per the germline V gene, CDR1 is SGDLS and CDR2 is YYNGEE. The CDR3 loop spans 15 amino acids. The CDR3 DNA follows: TGTGCCAGCAGCGCCTTCGGGGGGGCCGCAGATACGCAGTATTTT. It specifies CASSAFGGAADTQYF.

This clonotype was seen more than once but under ten times. The CDR3 nucleotides are TGTGCCAGTAAAGACAGCCGACTCATCACACCCCTCCACTTT. It is translated as CASKDSRLITPLHF. The genes are TRBV19 and TRBJ1-6, with D possibly being TRBD1 (5 bases). The CDR3 runs 14 residues. Germline CDR1 LNHDA, CDR2 SQIVND (reference sequence). Trimming pared 7 bases from V and 11 bases from J, leaving 18 bases between. Complete variable domain (other parts from reference TRBV19 and TRBJ1-6): DGGITQSPKYLFRKEGQNVTLSCEQNLNHDAMYWYRQDPGQGLRLIYYSQIVNDFQKGDIAEGYSVSREKKESFPLTVTSAQKNPTAFYLCASKDSRLITPLHFGNGTRLTVT.

This clonotype has a count of ten or more. The chain links TRBV4-3 to TRBJ1-2; possible D gene TRBD1, 6 bases. V was pared by 5 bases and J by 14 bases, with 21 bases between. This CDR3 is built from 13 residues. CDR1 LGHNA and CDR2 YSLEER come from the germline V gene. CDR3 region: CASSVQGSWRTTF. The CDR3 DNA is TGCGCCAGCAGCGTTCAGGGGTCCTGGCGTACTACCTTC.

This clonotype was seen only a few times. The gene calls are TRBV27 and TRBJ2-4; no definite D call. V gave up 6 bases and J gave up 1 base, with 10 bases separating them. Per germline, CDR1 MNHEY and CDR2 SMNVEV (reference sequence). The CDR3 is 14 residues long. The CDR3 coding sequence is TGTGCCAGCAGCCGGCTTGGGGCCAAAAACATTCAGTACTTC. Amino acid sequence: CASSRLGAKNIQYF.

This clonotype has only a few counts. This rearrangement joins TRBV12-3 or TRBV12-4 to TRBJ1-1; possibly TRBD1 for D (5 bases). Trimming left V 6 bases short and J 7 bases short, with 12 bases between. The CDR3 has 12 residues. The CDR3, as DNA: TGTGCCAGCAGGGGGCCCGGGGTTGAAGCTTTCTTT. Amino acid sequence: CASRGPGVEAFF.

This clonotype was detected a few times. The chain joins TRBV11-2 to TRBJ2-1; D is unresolved. V was trimmed by 1 base and J by 8 bases, leaving 12 bases between them. The length of the CDR3 is 14 residues. Germline V lookup: CDR1 SGHAT, CDR2 FQNNGV. The chain's CDR3 is CASSLVSRTDEQFF. CDR3 sequence (DNA): TGTGCCAGCAGCTTAGTTTCTCGGACCGATGAGCAGTTCTTC.

This clonotype has a count of ten or more. The V call is TRBV29-1, the J call TRBJ2-3, with D tentatively TRBD1 or TRBD2 (5 bases each). V dropped 3 bases and J dropped 6 bases, with 10 bases sitting between them. Germline V lookup: CDR1 SQVTM, CDR2 ANQGSEA. This CDR3 spans 12 amino acids. CDR3 sequence (DNA): TGCAGCGTTGAGTTAGGGGACGATACGCAGTATTTT. Protein sequence: CSVELGDDTQYF.

This clonotype occurred a few times. The chain links TRBV15 to TRBJ1-1; D is perhaps TRBD1 (5 bases). CDR1 is LNHNV, CDR2 YYDKDF, per germline (reference sequence). Trimming removed 0 bases from V and 11 bases from J, with 13 bases in between. This CDR3 comprises 13 residues. CDR3 protein: CATSRDERTWAFF. CDR3 bases: TGTGCCACCAGCAGAGATGAAAGGACATGGGCTTTCTTT.

In its sample, this clonotype was seen many times. The V and J genes are TRBV3-1 and TRBJ2-5; 11 positions match TRBD2. The germline V gene has CDR1 LGHDT and CDR2 YNNKEL (reference sequence). Unmatched junction bases numbered 9, after V lost 5 bases and J lost 7 bases. The CDR3 covers 15 residues. CDR3 region: CASSETSGVIGTQYF. CDR3 nucleotide sequence: TGTGCCAGCAGCGAGACTAGCGGGGTTATCGGGACCCAGTACTTC.

This clonotype was seen a handful of times. The genes are TRBV3-1 and TRBJ2-7, with D unclear. The CDR3 covers 12 residues. Between the trimmed V and J ends, which lost 3 bases and 3 bases, there was a span of 6 bases. Germline V gene data show CDR1 as LGHDT and CDR2 as YNNKEL (reference sequence). CDR3 amino acids: CASSQSGYEQYV. The CDR3 coding sequence is TGTGCCAGCAGCCAGTCGGGCTACGAGCAGTACGTC.

J is TRBJ2-1 and V is TRBV7-8; tentative D call: TRBD1 (6 bases). CDR1 and CDR2 (germline): SGHVS, FQNEAQ. This CDR3 is built from 14 residues. V lost 2 bases and J lost 9, with 14 bases in between. In nucleotides, the CDR3 is TGTGCCAGCAGCTTAAACAGGGTGCAGAGTGAGCAGTTCTTC. Protein sequence: CASSLNRVQSEQFF.

The table lists this clonotype with a few counts. CDR3: CATSEGSGSGTEAFF. DNA of the CDR3: TGTGCCACCAGTGAGGGAAGCGGATCGGGCACTGAAGCTTTCTTT. The rearrangement uses TRBV24-1 and TRBJ1-1; D unresolved. The CDR3 has 15 amino acids. The germline V and J ends were trimmed by 4 bases and 4 bases, with 15 bases remaining between them. CDR1 KGHDR and CDR2 SFDVKD come from the germline V gene.

The chain couples TRBV6-4 to TRBJ2-1; D might be TRBD1 (5 bases). Trimming left V 1 base short and J 6 bases short, with 7 bases between. CDR1 is MRHNA, CDR2 SNTAGT, per germline. The CDR3 totals 13 residues. The CDR3 protein is CASSDWGCNEQFF. In DNA, the CDR3 is TGTGCCAGCAGTGACTGGGGCTGCAATGAGCAGTTCTTC.

V usage is TRBV5-5 and J usage is TRBJ2-2; D could derive from TRBD1 or TRBD2 (5 bases each). The CDR3 consists of 14 residues. Germline assignment: CDR1 SGHKS and CDR2 YYEKEE (reference sequence). V was cut by 3 bases and J by 3 bases, with 9 bases left in between. CDR3 residues: CASSSGTYTGELFF. CDR3 nucleotide sequence: TGTGCCAGCAGCTCGGGGACCTACACCGGGGAGCTGTTTTTT. The full variable domain, rest sourced from reference TRBV5-5 and TRBJ2-2, is DAGVTQSPTHLIKTRGQQVTLRCSPISGHKSVSWYQQVLGQGPQFIFQYYEKEERGRGNFPDRFSARQFPNYSSELNVNALLLGDSALYLCASSSGTYTGELFFGEGSRLTVL.

This clonotype has a handful of counts. The chain has TRBV28 and TRBJ1-5; D not resolved. Trimming stripped 10 bases from V and 9 bases from J, with 16 bases between. The CDR3 runs 12 residues. Germline V CDR1 and CDR2: MDHEN, SYDVKM. The CDR3 DNA follows: TGTGCCACAAGTCCCCTCGACGGGCCCCAGCATTTT. It yields the protein CATSPLDGPQHF.

This clonotype was recorded a few times. Here the CDR3 reads CASSLVLPGANVLTF. The CDR3, as DNA: TGTGCCAGCAGCTTAGTTCTCCCTGGGGCCAACGTCCTGACTTTC. The V and J genes are TRBV7-9 and TRBJ2-6; D is uncertain. V lost 1 base and J 2 bases, leaving 6 bases between the germline ends. Germline CDR1 is SEHNR and CDR2 is FQNEAQ (reference sequence). The CDR3 consists of 15 residues.

This clonotype was recorded many times. The chain links TRBV20-1 to TRBJ2-5; D perhaps matches TRBD2 (5 bases). From germline, CDR1 is DFQATT and CDR2 SNEGSKA (reference sequence). This CDR3 region has 14 residues. V lost 3 bases to trimming and J lost 6 bases, with 17 bases between them. The CDR3 spells CSASGAAGEKTQYF. CDR3 in DNA: TGCAGTGCTAGTGGAGCGGCCGGAGAAAAGACCCAGTACTTC.

This clonotype was seen only a few times. V is TRBV6-2 or TRBV6-3 and J is TRBJ2-1; TRBD2 might be the D (5 bases). V dropped 3 bases and J dropped 15 bases, with 18 bases sitting between them. Per germline, CDR1 MNHEY and CDR2 SVGEGT. CDR3 length: 13 residues. The CDR3 DNA sequence: TGTGCCAGCAGTTATAACGAAGGACTTTTTCGGTTCTTC. Its translation: CASSYNEGLFRFF.

V usage is TRBV7-7 and J usage is TRBJ2-5, with unresolved D. This CDR3 region has 13 residues. Germline-derived CDR1 and CDR2 are SSHAT and FNYEAQ (reference sequence). Trimming removed 5 bases at V and 3 bases at J, with 10 bases between. As DNA, the CDR3 is TGTGCCAGCAGCCGTTCTGGGGAAGAGACCCAGTACTTC. It is translated as CASSRSGEETQYF.

This clonotype turned up a few times. V gene TRBV4-2 combines with J gene TRBJ2-2, with a tentative D call TRBD1 (5 bases). The CDR3 is made up of 18 amino acids. V was pared by 1 base and J by 4 bases, with 19 bases between. CDR1 and CDR2 from the germline V gene are LGHNA and YNFKEQ. CDR3 DNA: TGTGCCAGCAGCCAAGTTCAAACAGGCACAAGGTTCACCGGGGAGCTGTTTTTT. Translated, it gives CASSQVQTGTRFTGELFF.

This sequence joins TRBV7-9 and TRBJ2-1; 9 positions match TRBD2. Trimming removed 5 bases from V and 3 bases from J; junction bases left unmatched: 11. In germline, CDR1 is SEHNR, CDR2 FQNEAQ (reference sequence). The CDR3 totals 17 residues. CDR3 protein: CASSPKPSGDIYNEQFF. CDR3 sequence (DNA): TGTGCCAGCAGCCCGAAACCTAGCGGGGACATCTACAATGAGCAGTTCTTC.

This clonotype was counted only a few times. This chain connects TRBV7-8 to TRBJ1-5; D unclear. Germline assignment: CDR1 SGHVS and CDR2 FQNEAQ. This CDR3 spans 13 amino acids. V was shortened by 6 bases and J by 2 bases, with 8 bases between the two germline ends. The CDR3 DNA reads as TGTGCCAGCAGGGGGAGCGGCAATCAGCCCCAGCATTTT. It is translated as CASRGSGNQPQHF. The full variable domain, completed using reference TRBV7-8 and TRBJ1-5, is GAGVSQSPRYKVAKRGQDVALRCDPISGHVSLFWYQQALGQGPEFLTYFQNEAQLDKSGLPSDRFFAERPEGSVSTLKIQRTQQEDSAVYLCASRGSGNQPQHFGDGTRLSIL.

The chain carries TRBV5-1 and TRBJ1-2, with D uncertain. CDR3 size: 14 residues. The V gene lost 1 base and the J gene lost 0 bases, with 7 bases spanning the gap. Germline V gene data show CDR1 as SGHRS and CDR2 as YFSETQ. In DNA, the CDR3 is TGCGCCAGCAGCTTGCAGCCTACTAACTATGGCTACACCTTC. It specifies CASSLQPTNYGYTF.

The chain links TRBV7-2 to TRBJ2-1; 9 nucleotides align to TRBD1. CDR1 SGHTA and CDR2 FQGNSA come from the germline V gene. The CDR3 is made up of 14 amino acids. Trimming took 4 bases from V and 9 from J; bases not matched to a gene: 7. Here the CDR3 DNA reads TGTGCCAGCAGCTCCGGACAGGGGTACGGTGAGCAGTTCTTC. The encoded protein is CASSSGQGYGEQFF.

This clonotype was seen at least ten times. This chain uses TRBV6-5 with TRBJ2-7; 7 bases line up with TRBD2. V was pared by 2 bases and J by 4 bases, with 2 bases of the junction left unmatched. The CDR3 runs 13 residues. Germline assignment: CDR1 MNHEY and CDR2 SVGAGI. For the CDR3, the DNA is TGTGCCAGCAGTTACAGGGAGGGTTACGAGCAGTACGTC. Protein: CASSYREGYEQYV.

This clonotype showed up many times. The chain has TRBV12-3 or TRBV12-4 and TRBJ2-2; 7 nucleotides align to TRBD1. This CDR3 has 12 residues. J was trimmed by 9 bases and V by 6 bases; bases with no gene match: 4. CDR3 coding DNA: TGTGCCAGCAGCTCACAGGGGAGGGAGCTGTTTTTT. Translating gives CASSSQGRELFF.